This T cell receptor (beta chain) was captured in a study of neurological immune-mediated disorders. The CDR3 is 15 residues long. The ends were cut back, 0 bases at V and 4 bases at J, with 13 bases in the middle. CDR1 SGHRS and CDR2 YFSETQ come from the germline V gene. As for the cDNA, it was generated by 5'RACE with 10-nucleotide random UMIs. TCRdb called the 5' RACE reads again in MiXCR, with one record for every CDR3 protein. The sample has around 32,000 distinct CDR3 sequences; 9% to 13% are singletons. This clonotype was seen at least ten times. The unsorted libraries originated from 2 million PBMCs that had been stored at -80 C.

The chain carries TRBV5-1 and TRBJ1-2, with a possible D match to TRBD1 (5 bases). The sequence came from a woman aged 55-70 years in good health. Source material: PBMCs. DNA for the CDR3: TGCGCCAGCAGCTTGGACAGCCTCGGGGGCTATGGCTACACCTTC. This gives the protein CASSLDSLGGYGYTF. Full variable domain (remainder filled in from reference TRBV5-1 and TRBJ1-2): KAGVTQTPRYLIKTRGQQVTLSCSPISGHRSVSWYQQTPGQGLQFLFEYFSETQRNKGNFPGRFSGRQFSNSRSEMNVSTLELGDSALYLCASSLDSLGGYGYTFGSGTRLTVV.